This T cell receptor beta chain was sequenced during a study of blood T cell repertoires in COVID-19. Overall study context: Samples taken during acute and convalescent COVID-19 were collected in the United States, Italy and Spain. Sample material is recorded as cDNA or gDNA derived from T cells, B-cell-depleted T cells, or PBMCs.

In the authors' methods: Reference gene primer amplification yielded estimated nucleated cell counts. Generated by immunoSEQ multiplex PCR, the TCRdb table keeps only in-frame clones and is missing some. The DNA was the basis for D and trimming; V, J and clone size are from that table. In the table there are about 140,000 clones, roughly four fifths of which are singletons. The CDR3 spans 15 residues. Germline V gene lookup returns CDR1 SQVTM and CDR2 ANQGSEA. Germline trimming cut 5 bases from V and 5 bases from J; bases unmatched to any gene: 12. The chain recombines TRBV29-1 with TRBJ2-5, with 9 bases matching TRBD1. This sequence originates from a woman aged 80 or over with active or convalescent COVID-19. What was sequenced was peripheral blood. Here the CDR3 DNA reads TGCAGCGTTCCGTACAGGGGGCGCGACGGGGAGACCCAGTACTTC. As protein: CSVPYRGRDGETQYF.